The 23 T cell receptor beta chains in this list originate from one sample, sequenced in a study of T cells in women clearing cervical HPV infection. The table came from immunoSEQ multiplex PCR; TCRdb's copy has only in-frame clones and leaves some out. The sample totals 35,000 to 45,000 clones; its top ten clones hold 5.8%. Sequenced material: blood buffy coat. Receptors originate from a woman between 18 and 75 years old with a cervical HPV16 infection that either progressed to CIN3+ or cleared (not recorded which).

CDR3 DNA, as far as it was read: TGCAGTGCTAGAGATCTCTCTGCTATGGTCGCTGAA. It codes for CSARDLSAMVAE. The whole CDR3 sequence reads CSARDLSAMVAEAFF. V and J are TRBV20-1 and TRBJ1-1; D gene ambiguous. The read ends 3 residues shy of where the CDR3 ends; the end is completed using the germline J gene. The CDR3 is made up of 15 amino acids. Deletions cut 0 bases from V and 6 bases from J, with 17 bases between. Germline CDR1 reads DFQATT; CDR2 reads SNEGSKA (reference sequence).

CDR3 in amino acids: CASSTGQVNYGYTF. CDR3 DNA (partial): TGTGCCAGCAGCACGGGACAGGTAAACTATGGC. V gene TRBV5-4 combines with J gene TRBJ1-2; 8 bases are a match to TRBD1. The read stops 3 residues short of the end of the CDR3; the missing end is completed from the germline J gene. Germline V gives CDR1 SGHNT, CDR2 YYREEE (reference sequence). The CDR3 sequence is 14 residues long. Losses at the gene ends were 4 bases for V and 2 bases for J; bases not matched to a gene: 4. Full variable domain (missing parts from reference TRBV5-4 and TRBJ1-2): ETGVTQSPTHLIKTRGQQVTLRCSSQSGHNTVSWYQQALGQGPQFIFQYYREEENGRGNFPPRFSGLQFPNYSSELNVNALELDDSALYLCASSTGQVNYGYTFGSGTRLTVV.

Note on this clone: With the read ending 3 residues before the CDR3 end, the germline J gene is used to fill in that end. The V call is TRBV11-3, the J call TRBJ2-1, with a tentative D call TRBD2 (6 bases). The V end lost 6 bases, the J end lost 8 bases, and 14 bases lay between the germline ends. Per the germline V gene, CDR1 is SGHNT and CDR2 is YENEEA. The CDR3 has 13 amino acids. The sequenced CDR3 bases are TGTGCCAGCAGGGGGGGTGGGTCGGATGAG. Amino acids: CASRGGGSDE. The whole CDR3 region reads CASRGGGSDEQFF.

As regards this clone: The read is 3 residues too short to cover the CDR3 end, so that end is filled in from the germline J gene. V usage is TRBV6-1 and J usage is TRBJ2-6; a possible D gene is TRBD2 (6 bases). Germline V gene lookup returns CDR1 MNHNS and CDR2 SASEGT. Trimming removed 1 base from V and 1 base from J, with 14 bases in between. The CDR3 is made up of 18 amino acids. The part of the CDR3 DNA that was read is TGTGCCAGCAGTGAAGGTTGGGCTGGGGGGTCTGGGGCCAACGTC. It specifies CASSEGWAGGSGANV. The complete CDR3 protein is CASSEGWAGGSGANVLTF.

As to this clone: The read is 3 residues too short to cover the CDR3 end, so that end is filled in from the germline J gene. The chain links TRBV6-1 to TRBJ1-6, with a possible D match to TRBD1 (5 bases). The germline V and J ends were trimmed by 2 bases and 10 bases, with 12 bases remaining between them. Germline V gives CDR1 MNHNS, CDR2 SASEGT. The CDR3 is 14 residues long. This CDR3 reads CASSEQGGRSPLHF. The CDR3 DNA, read in part, is TGTGCCAGCAGTGAACAGGGAGGAAGATCACCC.

Of note for this clone: The observed sequence ends 3 residues before the CDR3 terminus, with the missing tail filled in from the germline J gene. The gene calls are TRBV12-3 or TRBV12-4 and TRBJ2-3; 7 nucleotides agree with TRBD2. The CDR3 runs 14 residues. The trim removed 2 bases at V and 5 bases at J, leaving 4 bases unmatched. The CDR3 is CASSLLSGVDTQYF. CDR3 DNA (partial): TGTGCCAGCAGTTTATTGAGCGGGGTAGATACG.

In regard to this clone: The CDR3 end lies 3 residues beyond the end of the read and is filled in from the germline J gene. This sequence joins TRBV10-3 and TRBJ1-1, with D possibly matching TRBD1 (5 bases). This CDR3 contains 13 residues. V dropped 2 bases and J dropped 5 bases, with 9 bases sitting between them. The germline gives CDR1 ENHRY, CDR2 SYGVKD. The part of the CDR3 DNA that was read is TGTGCCATCAGTGAGACCCCAGGGACTGAA. Translation gives CAISETPGTE. The complete CDR3 reads CAISETPGTEAFF.

For this clone: Coverage ceases 3 residues before the CDR3 finishes, and the germline J gene fills in the end. J is TRBJ1-1 and V is TRBV13, with D possibly being TRBD1 (6 bases). Between the trimmed V and J ends, which lost 5 bases and 6 bases, there was a span of 16 bases. This CDR3 contains 14 residues. Germline V gene lookup returns CDR1 PRHDT and CDR2 FYEKMQ (reference sequence). The chain's CDR3 is CASSRGGMLPEAFF. Incomplete CDR3 DNA: TGTGCCAGCAGCAGGGGGGGAATGCTTCCTGAA.

Worth noting for this clone: The CDR3 end is not reached by the read, which stops 3 residues before it; the germline J gene fills it in. This chain connects TRBV2 to TRBJ1-1; 8 bases are a match to TRBD1. Germline-derived CDR1 and CDR2 are SNHLY and FYNNEI. The CDR3 is made up of 13 amino acids. Losses at the gene ends were 3 bases for V and 4 bases for J; bases not matched to a gene: 1. CDR3 residues: CASSDRGLTEAFF. The sequenced CDR3 bases are TGTGCCAGCAGTGACAGGGGGCTCACTGAA.

Concerning this clone: The read terminates 3 residues ahead of where the CDR3 ends, so the germline J gene completes it. V is TRBV7-9 and J is TRBJ1-2, with D tentatively TRBD1 (5 bases). The CDR3 covers 14 residues. Germline V gene lookup returns CDR1 SEHNR and CDR2 FQNEAQ (reference sequence). The DNA read from the CDR3 is TGTGCCAGCAGCTTAGCGGGAGGGCCGGGGGAC. Protein: CASSLAGGPGD. The whole CDR3 protein is CASSLAGGPGDYTF.

As for this clone: The junction departs from the called germline gene at one end, perhaps through a read error. Read data end 3 residues before the CDR3 end; the end is taken from the germline J gene. The chain carries TRBV6-2 or TRBV6-3 and TRBJ1-5, with TRBD1 matching 7 bases. The germline V gene encodes CDR1 MNHEY and CDR2 SVGEGT. This CDR3 contains 13 residues. CDR3 residues: CVSSHRGDQPQHF. The CDR3 bases that were read are TGTGTCAGCAGTCACAGGGGCGATCAGCCC.

As regards this clone: The read halts 3 residues ahead of the CDR3 end, with the missing end drawn from the germline J gene. Other DNA sequences within the sample encode an identical CDR3. The rearrangement joins TRBV20-1 to TRBJ1-2; D not certain. Germline assignment: CDR1 DFQATT and CDR2 SNEGSKA (reference sequence). The CDR3 spans 14 residues. V was shortened by 5 bases and J by 5 bases, with 18 bases between the two germline ends. The DNA read from the CDR3 is TGCAGTGCTCCTAACGTAGAAAGGGTGTATGGC. Residues: CSAPNVERVYG. The full CDR3 protein is CSAPNVERVYGYTF.

Worth noting for this clone: Read coverage stops 3 residues before the CDR3 terminus; the germline J gene supplies the remainder. This chain uses TRBV19 with TRBJ2-3, with 9 positions matching TRBD2. The CDR3 contains 15 residues. CDR1 and CDR2 (germline): LNHDA, SQIVND (reference sequence). Incomplete CDR3 DNA: TGTGCCAGTAGTTGGCTAGCGGGAAAACGAGAGACG. Its protein is CASSWLAGKRET. The entire CDR3 protein reads CASSWLAGKRETQYF.

Comment on this clone: The read terminates 3 residues before the CDR3 end, so the remaining end is supplied by the germline J gene. The chain joins TRBV11-2 to TRBJ2-4, with 9 bases that match TRBD2. V dropped 5 bases and J dropped 6; count of bases not matched to a gene: 5. The CDR3 has 14 residues. Looked up from germline, CDR1 is SGHAT and CDR2 is FQNNGV. The CDR3: CASSEISGRNIQYF. CDR3 bases read: TGTGCCAGCAGCGAGATTAGCGGGAGAAACATT.

Partial CDR3 DNA: TGTGCCAGCAGCTCGAGACAGGGTCGT. Protein product: CASSSRQGR. The full CDR3 is CASSSRQGRQYF. The J gene is TRBJ2-4, the V gene TRBV7-6, with TRBD1 matching over 7 bases. The CDR3 end is not reached by the read, which stops 3 residues before it; the germline J gene fills it in. CDR1 is SGHVS and CDR2 is FNYEAQ in the germline V gene. The CDR3 runs 12 residues.

Incomplete CDR3 DNA: TGTGCCAGCAGTCTGACTAGCAGAAGCACAGATACG. Protein sequence: CASSLTSRSTDT. The CDR3 reads in full as CASSLTSRSTDTQYF. V gene TRBV12-3 or TRBV12-4 combines with J gene TRBJ2-3, with 7 nucleotides matching TRBD2. From the germline J gene comes the end of the CDR3, since the read stops 3 residues before it. The CDR3 runs to 15 residues. V was pared by 5 bases and J by 0 bases, with 5 bases of the junction left unmatched.

Worth noting for this clone: The read is 3 residues too short to cover the CDR3 end, so that end is filled in from the germline J gene. This chain joins TRBV18 and TRBJ1-5; 9 bases line up with TRBD1. Germline CDR1 KGHSH, CDR2 LQKENI. Losses at the gene ends were 4 bases for V and 0 bases for J; bases not matched to a gene: 16. This CDR3 comprises 20 residues. The covered CDR3 bases are TGTGCCAGCTCACACGGGACAGGGAGGAAGGGGAACTATAGCAATCAGCCC. Amino acids: CASSHGTGRKGNYSNQP. The full CDR3 reads CASSHGTGRKGNYSNQPQHF.

In regard to this clone: The read comes to an end 3 residues before the CDR3 does, leaving the germline J gene to fill in the end. This chain joins TRBV3-1 (or the pseudogene TRBV3-2) and TRBJ2-3; weak D call: TRBD2 (5 bases). Trimming cost V 2 bases and J 0 bases, with 12 bases left between them. CDR1 and CDR2 from the germline V gene are LGHDT and YNNKEL (reference sequence). This CDR3 region has 16 residues. The CDR3 DNA, read in part, is TGTGCCAGCAGCCAACTGGACTGGAAGAGCACAGATACG. Its translation: CASSQLDWKSTDT. In full, the CDR3 reads CASSQLDWKSTDTQYF.

As to this clone: With the read ending 3 residues before the CDR3 end, the germline J gene is used to fill in that end. The chain couples TRBV7-8 to TRBJ2-5; D unclear. Trimming removed 3 bases at V and 4 bases at J, with 15 bases between. CDR1 is SGHVS, CDR2 FQNEAQ, per germline. CDR3 length: 15 residues. Incomplete CDR3 DNA: TGTGCCAGCAGCTTTCCAGGATACGGTGTAGAGACC. As protein: CASSFPGYGVET. The whole CDR3 region reads CASSFPGYGVETQYF.

CDR3 bases read: TGCAGCGTTGAGGCTTTGGCGGGGGACGAG. This gives the protein CSVEALAGDE. The whole CDR3 protein is CSVEALAGDEQYF. The rearrangement uses TRBV29-1 and TRBJ2-7, with 7 nucleotides matching TRBD2. The read finishes 3 residues shy of the CDR3 end, and the germline J gene is used to complete it. Unmatched junction bases numbered 7, after V lost 3 bases and J lost 5 bases. Germline lookup yields CDR1 SQVTM and CDR2 ANQGSEA. There are 13 residues in the CDR3.

Concerning this clone: The read gets to within 3 residues of the CDR3 end, and the germline J gene fills in the rest. The chain recombines TRBV7-9 with TRBJ1-2; 7 nucleotides line up with TRBD1. The CDR3 consists of 14 residues. V shed 5 bases, J shed 2 bases, and the junction held 5 bases outside the gene matches. Looked up from germline, CDR1 is SEHNR and CDR2 is FQNEAQ (reference sequence). Incomplete CDR3 DNA: TGTGCCAGCAGCCCAACAGGGGAGAACTATGGC. The encoded protein is CASSPTGENYG. The whole CDR3 region reads CASSPTGENYGYTF.

About this clone itself: The read ends 3 residues shy of where the CDR3 ends; the end is completed using the germline J gene. V usage is TRBV15 and J usage is TRBJ2-5; the match to TRBD2 covers 14 bases. From germline, CDR1 is LNHNV and CDR2 YYDKDF (reference sequence). The CDR3 totals 16 residues. V shed 4 bases, J shed 5 bases, and the junction held 6 bases outside the gene matches. Incomplete CDR3 DNA: TGTGCCACCAGCATTGGGACTAGCGGGAGTGGGGAGACC. Its protein is CATSIGTSGSGET. From start to end, the CDR3 is CATSIGTSGSGETQYF.

Note on this clone: The sequence runs out 3 residues before the end of the CDR3; the remainder is reconstructed from the germline J gene. This chain uses TRBV7-3 with TRBJ1-2, with 9 bases identical to TRBD1. From germline, CDR1 is SGHTA and CDR2 FQGTGA. This CDR3 region has 14 residues. The CDR3 spells CASSPLTGQGPYTF. Partial CDR3 DNA: TGTGCCAGCAGCCCGCTAACGGGACAGGGACCC.